This TCR beta chain was retrieved from a study of graft-versus-host responses after intestinal transplantation. Study context: The study gave all recipients anti-thymocyte globulin induction, then tacrolimus and steroids for about three years. Regarding the study as a whole: Detection of GvH clones occurred in recipient marrow, and some had their first appearance in ileum or blood. Those patients showing graft-donor T cell macrochimerism displayed high graft-versus-host to host-versus-graft clonal ratios in allografts.

Worth noting for this clone: Antigen unknown.

The V and J ends lost 6 bases and 4 bases respectively, with 15 bases between them. CDR1 MNHNS and CDR2 SASEGT come from the germline V gene. The CDR3 consists of 14 residues. Sequencing used immunoSEQ multiplex PCR; TCRdb keeps in-frame clones, though not all of them. Counted here are under 20,000 clones, around 86% occurring once; the ten biggest clones make up around 8.9%. Here the sequenced sample was PBMCs, taken more than 220 days after intestinal transplant. The chain couples TRBV6-1 to TRBJ1-2; D remains ambiguous. The source of this sequence is a human patient who received an intestinal transplant, so some T cells may come from the graft donor. The CDR3 region is CASSPIGIRYGYTF. CDR3 DNA: TGTGCCAGCAGCCCTATTGGGATTCGCTATGGCTACACCTTC.